One sample yielded the 28 T cell receptor beta chains listed below, sequenced in a study of blood T cells in healthy people across ages. The use of a sample-barcoded 5' primer and a J-beta primer mix characterized a second PCR of roughly 7 to 11 cycles. TCRdb re-derived calls from the 5' RACE reads in MiXCR, one entry per CDR3 protein. The sample lists some 1.5 million distinct CDR3 sequences, approximately 30% seen once, with 7.7% in the top ten. The sample consisted of blood. The receptors were sampled from a woman aged 25 to 39 in good health.

The V call is TRBV12-3 or TRBV12-4, the J call TRBJ2-1, with TRBD2 matching 8 bases. Germline trimming cut 4 bases from V and 7 bases from J; bases unmatched to any gene: 15. The CDR3 is 17 residues long. The CDR3 DNA reads as TGTGCCAGCAGTTCGGGGGAGGGGAAGCGGGGGCGAAATGAGCAGTTCTTC. It codes for CASSSGEGKRGRNEQFF.

V gene TRBV7-2 combines with J gene TRBJ2-4; 8 bases agree with TRBD2. The DNA end lines up better with TRBJ2-7; the J call may be wrong. The CDR3 contains 14 residues. Germline V gives CDR1 SGHTA, CDR2 FQGNSA. CDR3 residues: CASSKPGLGSEQYF. DNA for the CDR3: TGTGCCAGCAGCAAGCCGGGACTAGGGTCCGAGCAGTACTTC.

This clonotype appeared once. The chain carries TRBV4-3 and TRBJ1-2; possible D gene TRBD1, 6 bases. Trimming cost V 1 base and J 2 bases, with 11 bases left between them. CDR1 LGHNA and CDR2 YSLEER come from the germline V gene. This CDR3 region has 15 residues. Here the CDR3 DNA reads TGCGCCAGCAGCCAAGGGGAGGACAGCAACTATGGCTACACCTTC. As protein: CASSQGEDSNYGYTF.

This clonotype appeared once. This chain joins TRBV20-1 and TRBJ1-2; 9 bases map to TRBD1. V shed 5 bases, J shed 7 bases, and the junction held 14 bases outside the gene matches. Germline V gives CDR1 DFQATT, CDR2 SNEGSKA (reference sequence). The CDR3 runs 15 residues. The CDR3 protein is CSALPGQGNDSGYTF. CDR3 coding DNA: TGCAGTGCTCTCCCGGGACAGGGAAATGATAGTGGCTACACCTTC.

This clonotype was counted only a few times. V and J are TRBV6-6 and TRBJ2-4; the D gene is possibly TRBD2 (5 bases). The DNA matches TRBJ2-7 better at its end, which makes the J call doubtful. The CDR3 has 14 residues. Per the germline V gene, CDR1 is MNHNY and CDR2 is SVGAGI (reference sequence). DNA for the CDR3: TGTGCCAGCAGTTACGGACTCTCCATACCCGAGCAGTACTTC. This gives the protein CASSYGLSIPEQYF.

The chain joins TRBV10-3 to TRBJ2-7; D may correspond to TRBD1 or TRBD2 (5 bases each). V lost 7 bases and J 6 bases, leaving 13 bases between the germline ends. Germline CDR1 ENHRY, CDR2 SYGVKD. The length of the CDR3 is 12 residues. Here the CDR3 reads CAITRGWGEQYF. In DNA form, the CDR3 reads TGTGCCATCACGAGGGGTTGGGGCGAGCAGTACTTC.

At least ten counts were recorded for this clonotype. The gene calls are TRBV10-1 and TRBJ2-3; D perhaps matches TRBD1 (5 bases). Germline-derived CDR1 and CDR2 are WNHNN and SYGVQD (reference sequence). V was clipped by 5 bases and J by 5 bases, with 11 bases between them. The CDR3 is 13 amino acids. The CDR3 DNA sequence: TGCGCCAGCAGTCGAATAACAGGAGATACGCAGTATTTT. Translating it yields CASSRITGDTQYF.

Worth noting for this clonotype: A junction end diverges from the germline sequence, so it may reflect a read error. This sequence joins TRBV6-5 and TRBJ2-5; possibly TRBD1 for D (6 bases). The J call is uncertain, as TRBJ2-7 better fits the DNA end. The CDR3 spans 13 residues. The germline CDR1 and CDR2 sequences are MNHEY and SVGAGI. The CDR3 spells CAGRLHSGDEQYF. The CDR3 nucleotides are TGTGCCGGCAGGCTTCACTCAGGGGACGAGCAGTACTTC.

This clonotype was found once. A much larger clone differs by one base, so this may be a read error. The chain is built from TRBV20-1 and TRBJ1-2; TRBD1 might be the D (5 bases). Germline V gives CDR1 DFQATT, CDR2 SNEGSKA (reference sequence). This CDR3 spans 14 amino acids. The CDR3 sequence is CSTSDGARGYGYTF. The DNA of the CDR3 is TGCAGTACTAGTGACGGGGCGCGGGGCTATGGCTACACCTTC.

This chain links TRBV5-1 with TRBJ1-5, with 8 bases matching TRBD1. This CDR3 has 16 amino acids. The germline gives CDR1 SGHRS, CDR2 YFSETQ. After removal of 0 bases from V and 4 bases from J, the junction contained 6 bases not matched to a gene. Here the CDR3 reads CASSLVGQGKNQPQHF. The CDR3 DNA reads as TGCGCCAGCAGCTTGGTCGGACAGGGTAAGAATCAGCCCCAGCATTTT. Looking up the rest from reference TRBV5-1 and TRBJ1-5 gives the full variable domain: KAGVTQTPRYLIKTRGQQVTLSCSPISGHRSVSWYQQTPGQGLQFLFEYFSETQRNKGNFPGRFSGRQFSNSRSEMNVSTLELGDSALYLCASSLVGQGKNQPQHFGDGTRLSIL.

The chain carries TRBV6-5 and TRBJ1-1; D is uncertain. The CDR3 totals 13 residues. Looked up from germline, CDR1 is MNHEY and CDR2 is SVGAGI. Between the trimmed V and J ends, which lost 9 bases and 1 base, there was a span of 12 bases. CDR3: CASISGPNTEAFF. The CDR3 nucleotides read TGTGCCAGTATCTCCGGACCGAACACTGAAGCTTTCTTT.

DNA of the CDR3: TGTGCCAGCAACCAAGGGGTTGAGTTGGGCTACACCTTC. Residues: CASNQGVELGYTF. V is TRBV28 and J is TRBJ1-2; a weak D match, TRBD1 (5 bases). CDR3 length: 13 residues. V was clipped by 7 bases and J by 8 bases, with 17 bases between them. Germline V gene sequence: CDR1 MDHEN, CDR2 SYDVKM.

The genes are TRBV29-1 and TRBJ2-3, with D unclear. The CDR3 extends over 13 amino acids. The V gene lost 7 bases and the J gene lost 2 bases, with 13 bases spanning the gap. CDR1 SQVTM and CDR2 ANQGSEA come from the germline V gene. The CDR3 DNA follows: TGCAGCGGTAGGACCCCATCCACAGATACGCAGTATTTT. Its translation: CSGRTPSTDTQYF.

This clonotype was found a few times. The J gene is TRBJ1-2, the V gene TRBV9; D not certain. CDR1 and CDR2 (germline): SGDLS, YYNGEE. The CDR3 runs to 14 residues. V lost 1 base and J lost 6, with 13 bases in between. The CDR3 sequence: CASSVLLEGDGYTF. In nucleotides, the CDR3 is TGTGCCAGCAGCGTACTTTTAGAAGGAGATGGCTACACCTTC.

This clonotype has ten or more counts. The chain is built from TRBV12-3 or TRBV12-4 and TRBJ2-5, with D tentatively TRBD1 or TRBD2 (5 bases each). Trimming stripped 3 bases from V and 7 bases from J, with 15 bases between. The CDR3 has 14 residues. CDR3: CASSLIPGTGTQYF. The CDR3, as DNA: TGTGCCAGCAGTTTGATCCCAGGGACGGGGACCCAGTACTTC.

This clonotype was counted many times. The V gene is TRBV29-1, the J gene TRBJ2-5; 7 nucleotides agree with TRBD1. J was trimmed by 1 base and V by 6 bases; bases with no gene match: 8. Germline CDR1 SQVTM, CDR2 ANQGSEA. This CDR3 comprises 14 residues. The DNA of the CDR3 is TGCAGCGTAGCAAAGGGGACAGCCCAAGAGACCCAGTACTTC. Translating it yields CSVAKGTAQETQYF.

The chain couples TRBV12-3 or TRBV12-4 to TRBJ2-2; TRBD1 is a possible D gene (6 bases). The length of the CDR3 is 14 residues. Trimming left V 11 bases short and J 1 base short, with 14 bases between. The CDR3 DNA sequence: TGTGCCTCCGTCAGGGGCGGGAACACCGGGGAGCTGTTTTTT. Amino acid sequence: CASVRGGNTGELFF.

This clonotype was counted only a few times. Since a much larger clone is just one base distant, this may be a read error. CDR3: CSARDNRLAGDAEQFF. The CDR3 nucleotides read TGCAGTGCTAGAGATAATCGACTAGCGGGAGACGCTGAGCAGTTCTTC. J is TRBJ2-1 and V is TRBV20-1; 12 bases match TRBD2. The CDR3 spans 16 residues. The junction had 9 bases not matched to a gene; V was cut back by 0 bases and J by 9 bases. In germline, CDR1 is DFQATT, CDR2 SNEGSKA (reference sequence).

This clonotype was counted a few times. The chain uses TRBV30 and TRBJ2-5, with a tentative D call TRBD1 (5 bases). Germline CDR1 GTSNPN, CDR2 SVGIG (reference sequence). Trimming pared 5 bases from V and 4 bases from J, leaving 11 bases between. This CDR3 spans 12 amino acids. CDR3 residues: CAWGAVRETQYF. The CDR3 DNA follows: TGTGCCTGGGGGGCAGTTCGAGAGACCCAGTACTTC.

This chain joins TRBV7-2 and TRBJ1-3; a weak D match, TRBD1 (5 bases). This CDR3 has 16 amino acids. Germline CDR1 and CDR2: SGHTA and FQGNSA. V lost 7 bases to trimming and J lost 1 base, with 17 bases between them. The CDR3 nucleotides read TGTGCCAGCACCTTGGGCAGGGCCGGGTCTGGAAACACCATATATTTT. Translation gives CASTLGRAGSGNTIYF. The full variable domain, rest sourced from reference TRBV7-2 and TRBJ1-3, is GAGVSQSPSNKVTEKGKDVELRCDPISGHTALYWYRQSLGQGLEFLIYFQGNSAPDKSGLPSDRFSAERTGGSVSTLTIQRTQQEDSAVYLCASTLGRAGSGNTIYFGEGSWLTVV.

The chain recombines TRBV5-1 with TRBJ2-7; D gene uncertain. CDR3 size: 15 residues. V lost 2 bases to trimming and J lost 0 bases, with 12 bases between them. Germline V gene data show CDR1 as SGHRS and CDR2 as YFSETQ. CDR3 loop: CASSLNRLDSYEQYF. The CDR3 bases are TGCGCCAGCAGCTTAAACCGACTGGACTCCTACGAGCAGTACTTC.

The rearrangement joins TRBV4-1 to TRBJ1-5; D call uncertain. The V end was cut by 4 bases, the J end by 2 bases, with 12 bases between. The germline CDR1 and CDR2 sequences are MGHRA and YSYEKL. This CDR3 has 15 residues. The CDR3 DNA follows: TGCGCCAGCAGCCTTAGCCTTTCGGGCAATCAGCCCCAGCATTTT. This encodes CASSLSLSGNQPQHF.

This clonotype was seen a few times. The gene calls are TRBV6-2 or TRBV6-3 and TRBJ2-1, with D perhaps matching TRBD2 (6 bases). Per the germline V gene, CDR1 is MNHEY and CDR2 is SVGEGT. Trimming removed 8 bases at V and 4 bases at J, with 15 bases between. This CDR3 region has 14 residues. The DNA for the CDR3 is TGTGCCAGCCGCCCCGGCGGAGGGTACAATGAGCAGTTCTTC. Translating it yields CASRPGGGYNEQFF.

The chain joins TRBV7-2 to TRBJ2-5; perhaps TRBD2 as D (6 bases). The CDR3 consists of 17 residues. Trimming cost V 2 bases and J 3 bases, with 19 bases left between them. Germline V lookup: CDR1 SGHTA, CDR2 FQGNSA. The CDR3 is CASSLSLLSGRKETQYF. CDR3 nucleotide sequence: TGTGCCAGCAGCTTAAGTTTATTGAGCGGGCGGAAAGAGACCCAGTACTTC. Supplemented by reference TRBV7-2 and TRBJ2-5, the full variable domain reads GAGVSQSPSNKVTEKGKDVELRCDPISGHTALYWYRQSLGQGLEFLIYFQGNSAPDKSGLPSDRFSAERTGGSVSTLTIQRTQQEDSAVYLCASSLSLLSGRKETQYFGPGTRLLVL.

V is TRBV20-1 and J is TRBJ2-5; TRBD2 matches at 12 bases. V was pared by 3 bases and J by 5 bases, with 10 bases of the junction left unmatched. Germline CDR1 is DFQATT and CDR2 is SNEGSKA (reference sequence). The CDR3 is 16 residues long. CDR3 nucleotides: TGCAGTGCTAGGGACCTAGCGGGAGGGCCTTGGGAGACCCAGTACTTC. As protein: CSARDLAGGPWETQYF.

This clonotype showed up just once. This CDR3 is missing its conserved last phenylalanine or tryptophan, likely due to a read error. V usage is TRBV12-3 or TRBV12-4 and J usage is TRBJ1-5; no reliable D call. The CDR3 sequence is 14 residues long. V dropped 2 bases and J dropped 3 bases, with 8 bases sitting between them. CDR3 sequence reads: CASSLSTVNQPQHC. The CDR3 nucleotides are TGTGCCAGCAGTTTATCGACGGTCAATCAGCCCCAGCATTGT.

The chain uses TRBV10-3 and TRBJ2-1, with D unresolved. The germline CDR1 and CDR2 sequences are ENHRY and SYGVKD. This CDR3 has 12 amino acids. Trimming took 10 bases from V and 5 from J, leaving 12 bases between them. This CDR3 is CATLQTHNEQFF. The DNA for the CDR3 is TGTGCCACCCTACAGACACACAATGAGCAGTTCTTC.

This chain joins TRBV2 and TRBJ1-1, with D possibly TRBD1 on 5 matching bases. Per the germline V gene, CDR1 is SNHLY and CDR2 is FYNNEI. There are 14 residues in the CDR3. Trimming pared 1 base from V and 4 bases from J, leaving 10 bases between. For the CDR3, the DNA is TGTGCCAGCAGTGAAGAATGGGGGAGCACTGAAGCTTTCTTT. Its protein is CASSEEWGSTEAFF.